This T cell receptor (beta chain) was obtained from a study of T-cell memory formation after mild COVID-19. Findings and caveats of the study: Some clones that responded were present in memory (sampled pre-infection), which suggests cross-reactive memory joined. Contracting clones, day 15 to 85, had balanced CD4/CD8, and later expanders favored CD4+. Contracting CD4+ clones sat mainly in CM and EM; CD8+ in EMRA.

There are a few counts of this clonotype. What it recognizes is unknown. TCRalpha and TCRbeta libraries used 5'RACE with constant-segment primers and UMIs. TCRdb reprocessed the 5' RACE reads via MiXCR and lists one record per CDR3 protein. Among about 340,000 distinct CDR3 sequences listed, around 15% were seen once. The CDR3 has 13 amino acids. Trimming removed 8 bases at V and 0 bases at J, with 11 bases between. The V gene's germline CDR1 is SNHLY and CDR2 FYNNEI. J is TRBJ2-7 and V is TRBV2; D is uncertain. The clonotype originates from a man aged 18 to 30 who had mild COVID-19 (a few samples of this study predate the infection). Cell type and time point are not known. Material: PBMCs or a T cell subset sorted from them (not recorded which). CDR3 residues: CASEREASYEQYV. CDR3 bases: TGTGCCAGCGAAAGGGAAGCCTCCTACGAGCAGTACGTC.